This TCR beta chain was captured in a study of T cell responses to AZD1222 COVID-19 vaccine. Study outcomes and limitations: Donor demographics were predominantly white British with a female majority; clonal diversity may be underestimated. Following two doses of AZD1222, Spike-specific TCR breadth and depth rose. At baseline, seropositivity was found in only six or seven AZD1222 recipients. Spike-wide vaccine-associated CD4 TCRs dominated at 160-218 and 743-854.

The table came from immunoSEQ multiplex PCR; TCRdb's copy has only in-frame clones and leaves some out. The sample lists more than 65,000 clones; 78% were seen once. Comment on this clone: What it recognizes is unknown.

This TCR was sampled from an adult in good health. Sequencing used peripheral blood, obtained on day 0 of AZD1222 vaccination.

DNA for the CDR3: TGTGCCAGCAGTTTCTCTCAGGGCGGGGCCGGGGAGCTGTTTTTT. Translated: CASSFSQGGAGELFF. The chain uses TRBV27 and TRBJ2-2, with D possibly matching TRBD2 (6 bases). Germline assignment: CDR1 MNHEY and CDR2 SMNVEV (reference sequence). Deletions cut 3 bases from V and 6 bases from J, with 14 bases between. The CDR3 length is 15 residues.